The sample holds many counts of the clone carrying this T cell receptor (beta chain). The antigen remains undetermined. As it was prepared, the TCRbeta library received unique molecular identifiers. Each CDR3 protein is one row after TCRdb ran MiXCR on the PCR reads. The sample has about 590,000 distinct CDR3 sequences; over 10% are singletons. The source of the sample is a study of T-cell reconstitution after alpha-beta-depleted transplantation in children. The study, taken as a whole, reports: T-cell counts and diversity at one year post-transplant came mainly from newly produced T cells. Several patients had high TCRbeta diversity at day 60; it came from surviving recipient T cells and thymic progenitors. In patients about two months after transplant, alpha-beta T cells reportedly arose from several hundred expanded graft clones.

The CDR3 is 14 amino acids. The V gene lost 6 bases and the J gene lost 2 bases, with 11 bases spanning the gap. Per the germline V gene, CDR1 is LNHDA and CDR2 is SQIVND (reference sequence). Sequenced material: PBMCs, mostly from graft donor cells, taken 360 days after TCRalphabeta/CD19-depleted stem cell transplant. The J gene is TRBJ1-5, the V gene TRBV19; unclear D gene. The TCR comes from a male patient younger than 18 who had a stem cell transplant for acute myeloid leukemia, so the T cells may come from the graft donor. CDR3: CASRRNMGNQPQHF. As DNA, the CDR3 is TGTGCCAGTAGAAGAAATATGGGCAATCAGCCCCAGCATTTT.